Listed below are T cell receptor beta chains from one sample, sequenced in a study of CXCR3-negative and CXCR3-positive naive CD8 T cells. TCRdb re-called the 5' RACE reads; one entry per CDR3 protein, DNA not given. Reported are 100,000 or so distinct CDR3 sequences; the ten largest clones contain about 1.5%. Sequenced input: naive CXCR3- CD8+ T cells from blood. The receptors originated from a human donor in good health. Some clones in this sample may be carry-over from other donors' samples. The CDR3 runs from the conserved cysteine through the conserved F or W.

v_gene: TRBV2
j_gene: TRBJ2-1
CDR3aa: CASSESVDHNEQFF

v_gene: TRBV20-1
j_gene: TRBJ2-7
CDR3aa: CSAGEQLSEQYF

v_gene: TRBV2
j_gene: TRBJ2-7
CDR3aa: CANKGGYYEQYF

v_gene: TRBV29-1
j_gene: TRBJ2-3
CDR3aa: CSVYGLESTDTQYF

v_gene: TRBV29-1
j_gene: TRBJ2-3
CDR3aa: CSGSGEDTQYF

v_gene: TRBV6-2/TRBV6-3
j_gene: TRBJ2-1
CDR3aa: CASSYPSTSGGQNPIYNEQFF

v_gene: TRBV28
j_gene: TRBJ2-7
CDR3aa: CASSFGGRIQYEQYF

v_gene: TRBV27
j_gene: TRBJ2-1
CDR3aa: CASRPLFSSGGARNEQFF

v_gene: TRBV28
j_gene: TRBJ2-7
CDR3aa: CASSFSLGALQNYEQYF

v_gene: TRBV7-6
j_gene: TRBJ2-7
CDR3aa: CASSFGSGAYEQYF

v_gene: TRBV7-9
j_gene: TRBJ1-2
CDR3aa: CASSFGGQGNGYTF

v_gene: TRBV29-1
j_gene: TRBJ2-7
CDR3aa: CSVHSGTHSYEQYF

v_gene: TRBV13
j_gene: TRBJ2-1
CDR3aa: CASTLGREQFF

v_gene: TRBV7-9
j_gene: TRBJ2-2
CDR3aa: CASSLEGQGTGELFF

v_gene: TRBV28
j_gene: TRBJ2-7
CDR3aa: CASSNLGEFYEQYF

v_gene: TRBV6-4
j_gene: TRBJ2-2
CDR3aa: CASSERGGATGELFF

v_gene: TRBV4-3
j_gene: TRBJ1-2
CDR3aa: CASSQDLQGFSIF

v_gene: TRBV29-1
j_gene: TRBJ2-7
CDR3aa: CSAIGGLHSYEQYF

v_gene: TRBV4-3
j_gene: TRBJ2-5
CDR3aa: CASSQMAGTIEETQYF

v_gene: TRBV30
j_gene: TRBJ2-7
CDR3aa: CAWSGTGERQYF

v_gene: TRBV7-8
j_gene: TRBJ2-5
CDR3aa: CASSLEVPLQETQYF